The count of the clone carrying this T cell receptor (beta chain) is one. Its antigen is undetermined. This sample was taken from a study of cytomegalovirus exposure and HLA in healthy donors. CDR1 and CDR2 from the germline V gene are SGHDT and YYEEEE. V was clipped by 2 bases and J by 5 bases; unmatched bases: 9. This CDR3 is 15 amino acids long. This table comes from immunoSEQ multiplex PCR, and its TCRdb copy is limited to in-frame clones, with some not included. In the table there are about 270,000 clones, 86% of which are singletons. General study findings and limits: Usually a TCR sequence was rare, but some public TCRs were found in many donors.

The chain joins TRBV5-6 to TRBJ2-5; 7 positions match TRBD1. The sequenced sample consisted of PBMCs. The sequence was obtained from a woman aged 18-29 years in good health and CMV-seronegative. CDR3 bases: TGTGCCAGCAGCTTCCGGACAGGCGACGGGGAGACCCAGTACTTC. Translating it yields CASSFRTGDGETQYF.